This entry describes one T cell receptor beta chain. This sample is drawn from a study of blood T cell repertoires in COVID-19. Participants' own reports of clinical history determined their cohort assignment. Per the original data handling: Nucleated cell number was recorded as an estimate derived from reference gene primer amplification. Sequenced by immunoSEQ multiplex PCR; TCRdb stores in-frame clones only, minus some. That table is the source of V, J and clone size, and D and trimming were worked out from the DNA. Of under 350,000 clones listed, approximately 86% were seen once; the top ten hold approximately 4%. V lost 3 bases to trimming and J lost 3 bases; unmatched junction nucleotides: 4. This CDR3 has 14 amino acids. Germline V gives CDR1 SGDLS, CDR2 YYNGEE.

The chain couples TRBV9 to TRBJ2-3, with 7 bases aligning to TRBD1. The receptor comes from a woman aged 40 to 50 with acute COVID-19. The sample taken for sequencing was PBMCs or T cells enriched from blood (not recorded which). CDR3 sequence reads: CASSGRDRTDTQYF. CDR3 in DNA: TGTGCCAGCAGCGGCCGGGACAGAACAGATACGCAGTATTTT.